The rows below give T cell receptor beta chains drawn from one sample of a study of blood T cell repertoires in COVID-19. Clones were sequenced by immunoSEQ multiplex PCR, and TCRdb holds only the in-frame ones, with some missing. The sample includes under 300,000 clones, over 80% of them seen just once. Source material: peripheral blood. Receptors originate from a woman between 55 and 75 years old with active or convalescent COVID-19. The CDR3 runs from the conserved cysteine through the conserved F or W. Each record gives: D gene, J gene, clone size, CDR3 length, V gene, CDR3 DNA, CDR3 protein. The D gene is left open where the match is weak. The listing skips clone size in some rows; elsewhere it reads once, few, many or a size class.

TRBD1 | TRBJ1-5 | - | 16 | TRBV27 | TGTGCCAGCAGTCCGGGACAGGGGTTCGTCAGGGAGCCCCAGCATTTT | CASSPGQGFVREPQHF
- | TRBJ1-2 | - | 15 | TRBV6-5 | TGTGCCAGCAGCGGGAATATTAGACACGCATATGGCTACACCTTC | CASSGNIRHAYGYTF
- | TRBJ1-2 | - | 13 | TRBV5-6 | TGTGCCAGCAGCTTGGGGACAGTGTATGGCTACACCTTC | CASSLGTVYGYTF
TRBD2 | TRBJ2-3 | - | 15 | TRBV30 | TGTGCCTGGAGCGTACTAGCGGGAGGGAGGGATACGCAGTATTTT | CAWSVLAGGRDTQYF
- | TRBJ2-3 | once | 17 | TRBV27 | TGTGCCAGCAGTTTAAACTTGGGGACACCCATTATGGATACGCAGTATTTT | CASSLNLGTPIMDTQYF
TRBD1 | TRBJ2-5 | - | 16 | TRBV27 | TGTGCCAGCAGGAGGAATAAAAGGGGGCGGGTGGAGACCCAGTACTTC | CASRRNKRGRVETQYF
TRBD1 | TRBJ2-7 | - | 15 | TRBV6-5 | TGTGCCAGCAGGGGGGGCCCAGGGGGCACCTACGAGCAGTACTTC | CASRGGPGGTYEQYF
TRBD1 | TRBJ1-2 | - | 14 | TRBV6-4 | TGTGCCAGCAGTGACACGGGACAGGGCTATGGCTACACCTTC | CASSDTGQGYGYTF
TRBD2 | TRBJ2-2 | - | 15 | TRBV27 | TGTGCCAGCAGTTGGGGACTAAGGAACACCGGGGAGCTGTTTTTT | CASSWGLRNTGELFF
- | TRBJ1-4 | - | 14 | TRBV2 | TGTGCCAGCATCCCGACAGTGAATAATGAAAAACTGTTTTTT | CASIPTVNNEKLFF
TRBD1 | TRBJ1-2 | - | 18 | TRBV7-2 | TGTGCCAGCAGCTTAGCGGACGGGACAGGGATGATGGCGTATGGCTACACCTTC | CASSLADGTGMMAYGYTF
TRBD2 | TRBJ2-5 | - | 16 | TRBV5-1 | TGCGCCAGCAGCTTTGGGTATAGCGGGGGCCAAGAGACCCAGTACTTC | CASSFGYSGGQETQYF
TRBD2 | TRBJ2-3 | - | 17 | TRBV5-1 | TGCGCCAGCAGCTTGGATAGCGGGGGGGCAAGCACAGATACGCAGTATTTT | CASSLDSGGASTDTQYF
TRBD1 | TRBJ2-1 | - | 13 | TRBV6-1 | TGTGCCAGCAGTGAACAGGGGGTGGATGAGCAGTTCTTC | CASSEQGVDEQFF
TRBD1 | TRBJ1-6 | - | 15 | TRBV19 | TGTGCCAGTAGTACCTCGCCAGGGGGTAATTCACCCCTCCACTTT | CASSTSPGGNSPLHF
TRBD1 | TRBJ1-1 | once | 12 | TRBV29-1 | TGCAGCGCTAGACAGGGAAGCACTGAAGCTTTCTTT | CSARQGSTEAFF
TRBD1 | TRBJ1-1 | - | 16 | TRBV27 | TGTGCCAGCAGTTTGCAGGGGGCTACCATGAACACTGAAGCTTTCTTT | CASSLQGATMNTEAFF
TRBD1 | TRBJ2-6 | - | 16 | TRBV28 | TGTGCCAGCAGTTTGGGGGACAGCTCTGGGGCCAACGTCCTGACTTTC | CASSLGDSSGANVLTF
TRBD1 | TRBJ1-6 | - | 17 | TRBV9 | TGTGCCAGCAGCGAATTTGCAGGGGGATCCTATAATTCACCCCTCCACTTT | CASSEFAGGSYNSPLHF
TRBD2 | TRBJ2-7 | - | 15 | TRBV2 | TGTGCCAGCAGTACCTTCGGGCGGGAGGTCTCCGAGCAGTACTTC | CASSTFGREVSEQYF
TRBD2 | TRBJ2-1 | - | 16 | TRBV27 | TGTGCCAGCAGTTTATGGTCTAGCGGGAACTACAATGAGCAGTTCTTC | CASSLWSSGNYNEQFF
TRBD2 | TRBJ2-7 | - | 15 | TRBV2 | TGTGCCAGCAGTGAAGTATCTAGCGGACATAGCGAGCAGTACTTC | CASSEVSSGHSEQYF
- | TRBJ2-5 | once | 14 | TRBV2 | TGTGCCAGCCGACTCGGGATCTCACAAGAGACCCAGTACTTC | CASRLGISQETQYF
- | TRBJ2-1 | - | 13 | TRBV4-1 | TGCGCCAGCAGCCAAGCGGCGGCCACAGAGCAGTTCTTC | CASSQAAATEQFF
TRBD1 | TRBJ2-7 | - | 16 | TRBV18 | TGTGCCAGCTCACCAGTAAGGACAGGGGGTTCCTACGAGCAGTACTTC | CASSPVRTGGSYEQYF
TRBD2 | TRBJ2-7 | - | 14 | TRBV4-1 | TGCGCCAGCAGTCCATCACTAGCGGGCTACGAGCAGTACTTC | CASSPSLAGYEQYF
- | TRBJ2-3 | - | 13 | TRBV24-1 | TGTGCCACCGGGGAGGATGGCACAGATACGCAGTATTTT | CATGEDGTDTQYF
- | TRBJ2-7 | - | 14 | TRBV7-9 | TGTGCCAGCAGCTTAGGCCAGGGAGGACGCGAGCAGTACTTC | CASSLGQGGREQYF
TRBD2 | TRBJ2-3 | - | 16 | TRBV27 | TGTGCCAGCAGGCAGGGGACTAGCGGGACTTCAGATACGCAGTATTTT | CASRQGTSGTSDTQYF
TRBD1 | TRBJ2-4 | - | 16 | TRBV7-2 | TGTGCCAGCAGCTCCGGACAGGGTTTGGCCAAAAACATTCAGTACTTC | CASSSGQGLAKNIQYF
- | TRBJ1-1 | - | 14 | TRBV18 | TGTGCCAGCTCACCACTCGTCGGGGGCACTGAAGCTTTCTTT | CASSPLVGGTEAFF
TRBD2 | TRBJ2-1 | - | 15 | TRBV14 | TGTGCCAGCAGCTATAGACTAGCGGGGACTAATGAGCAGTTCTTC | CASSYRLAGTNEQFF
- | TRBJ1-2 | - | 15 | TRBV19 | TGTGCCAGTAGTATTAGCGGCAGAGCTAACTATGGCTACACCTTC | CASSISGRANYGYTF
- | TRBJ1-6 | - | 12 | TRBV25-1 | TGTGCCAGCAGGGACAGTAATTCACCCCTCCACTTT | CASRDSNSPLHF
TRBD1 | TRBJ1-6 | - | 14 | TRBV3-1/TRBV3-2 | TGTGCCAGCAGCCAGGGACAGGATAATTCACCCCTCCACTTT | CASSQGQDNSPLHF
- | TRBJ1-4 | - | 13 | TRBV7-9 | TGTGCCAGCAGCTTCCCCCTGAATGAAAAACTGTTTTTT | CASSFPLNEKLFF
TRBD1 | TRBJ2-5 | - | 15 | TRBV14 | TGTGCCAGCAGCCTCGCAGGGGGCTCCGGCGAGACCCAGTACTTC | CASSLAGGSGETQYF
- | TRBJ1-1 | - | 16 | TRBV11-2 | TGTGCCAGCAGCTACGACCCCAGGGTCCGTGGCACTGAAGCTTTCTTT | CASSYDPRVRGTEAFF
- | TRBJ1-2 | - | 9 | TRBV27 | TGTGCGGGGAGCTATGGCTACACCTTC | CAGSYGYTF
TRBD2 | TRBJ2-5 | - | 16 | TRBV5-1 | TGCGCCAGCAGCTTGAGGCTAGCGGGGTTCCAAGAGACCCAGTACTTC | CASSLRLAGFQETQYF
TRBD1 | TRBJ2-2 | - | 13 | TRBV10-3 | TGTGCCTTCCGGGACAGTAACACCGGGGAGCTGTTTTTT | CAFRDSNTGELFF
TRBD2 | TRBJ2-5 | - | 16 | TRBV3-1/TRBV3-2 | TGTGCCAGCAGCCAAGGGAACGGACTAGGAGAAGAGACCCAGTACTTC | CASSQGNGLGEETQYF
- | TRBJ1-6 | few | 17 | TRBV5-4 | TGTGCCAGCAGCTTGGGTACCCGGAGCTCCTATAATTCACCCCTCCACTTT | CASSLGTRSSYNSPLHF
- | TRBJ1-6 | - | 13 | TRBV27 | TGTGCCAGCAGTTTCGTCCCGTATTCACCCCTCCACTTT | CASSFVPYSPLHF
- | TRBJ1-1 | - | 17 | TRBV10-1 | TGCGCCAGCAGTGAGAGGTCGGCAGGGGAAAGGAGCACTGAAGCTTTCTTT | CASSERSAGERSTEAFF
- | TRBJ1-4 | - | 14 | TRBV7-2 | TGTGCCAGCAGCTTAGATGGCGGGAATGAAAAACTGTTTTTT | CASSLDGGNEKLFF
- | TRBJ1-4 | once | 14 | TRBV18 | TGTGCCAGCTCACCTATCGGGGTTAATGAAAAACTGTTTTTT | CASSPIGVNEKLFF
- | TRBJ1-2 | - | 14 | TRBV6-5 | TGTGCCAGCAGTACCTCCGGACAGCGCGGAGGCTACACCTTC | CASSTSGQRGGYTF
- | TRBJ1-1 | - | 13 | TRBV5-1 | TGCGCCAGCAGGATTTTTGGGGGCGTTGAAGCTTTCTTT | CASRIFGGVEAFF
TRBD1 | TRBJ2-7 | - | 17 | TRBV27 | TGTGCCAGCAGTCCAAGAGGGGACAGGGGGTATTCCTACGAGCAGTACTTC | CASSPRGDRGYSYEQYF
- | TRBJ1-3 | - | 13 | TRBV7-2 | TGTGCCAGCAGCTTACCCGGGTTAAACACCATATATTTT | CASSLPGLNTIYF
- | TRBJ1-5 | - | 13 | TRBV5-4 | TGTGCCAGCAGCCCGGGGAGGGAGCAGCCCCAGCATTTT | CASSPGREQPQHF
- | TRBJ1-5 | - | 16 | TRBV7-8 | TGTGCCAGCAGCACGGTGGGAGGGGTGGCCAATCAGCCCCAGCATTTT | CASSTVGGVANQPQHF
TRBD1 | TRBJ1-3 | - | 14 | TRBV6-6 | TGTGCCAGCACCGATACAGGGGGAGGAAACACCATATATTTT | CASTDTGGGNTIYF